This T cell receptor beta chain comes out of a study of regulatory T cells in long-lasting Graves disease. The time point here: newly diagnosed GD, antithyroid drugs for less than 3 months. Construction of the TCR library relied on RNA isolated from PBMCs. Building the TCR beta libraries relied on iRepertoire HTBI primers, and CDR3 regions underwent Arm-PCR. TCRdb fed the multiplex PCR reads into MiXCR, producing one record per CDR3 protein. The sample has around 330,000 distinct CDR3 sequences, approximately 20% seen once. The sequencing used peripheral blood mononuclear cells (PBMCs), collected at new diagnosis, from a patient treated with antithyroid drugs. The TCR originated in a female donor with Graves disease.

The CDR3 sequence: CASSTRDSIVGDTQYF. CDR3 bases: TGTGCCAGTAGTACCCGGGACAGTATCGTTGGTGATACGCAGTATTTT. The chain couples TRBV19 to TRBJ2-3; TRBD1 agrees at 7 bases. The germline V gene has CDR1 LNHDA and CDR2 SQIVND (reference sequence). There are 16 residues in the CDR3. Trimming took 4 bases from V and 6 from J; bases not matched to a gene: 13.